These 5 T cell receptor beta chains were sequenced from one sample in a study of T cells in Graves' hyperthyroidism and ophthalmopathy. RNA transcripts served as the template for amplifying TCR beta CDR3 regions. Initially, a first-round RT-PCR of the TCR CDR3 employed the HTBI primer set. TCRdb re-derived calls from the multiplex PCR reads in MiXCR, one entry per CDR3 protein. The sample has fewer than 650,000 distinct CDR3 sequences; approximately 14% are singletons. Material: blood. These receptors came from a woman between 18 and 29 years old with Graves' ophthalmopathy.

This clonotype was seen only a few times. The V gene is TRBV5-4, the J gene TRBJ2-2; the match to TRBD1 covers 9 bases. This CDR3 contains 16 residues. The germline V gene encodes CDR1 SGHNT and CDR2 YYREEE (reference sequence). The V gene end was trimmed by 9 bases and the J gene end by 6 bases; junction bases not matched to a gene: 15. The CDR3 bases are TGTGCCACCCCCGTTTGGGGACAGGGTGGATCCGGGGAGCTGTTTTTT. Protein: CATPVWGQGGSGELFF.

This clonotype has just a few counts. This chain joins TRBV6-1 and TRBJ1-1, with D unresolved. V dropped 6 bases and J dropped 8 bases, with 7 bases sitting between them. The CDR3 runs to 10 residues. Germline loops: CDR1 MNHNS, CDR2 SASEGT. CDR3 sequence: CASSVGEAFF. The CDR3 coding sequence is TGTGCCAGCAGCGTAGGGGAAGCTTTCTTT.

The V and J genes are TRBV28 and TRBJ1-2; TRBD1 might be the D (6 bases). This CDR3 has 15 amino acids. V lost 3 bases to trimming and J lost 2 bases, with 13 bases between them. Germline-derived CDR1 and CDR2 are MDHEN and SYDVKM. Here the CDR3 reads CASSFLDRKNYGYTF. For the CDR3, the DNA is TGTGCCAGCAGTTTTCTGGACAGAAAAAACTATGGCTACACCTTC.

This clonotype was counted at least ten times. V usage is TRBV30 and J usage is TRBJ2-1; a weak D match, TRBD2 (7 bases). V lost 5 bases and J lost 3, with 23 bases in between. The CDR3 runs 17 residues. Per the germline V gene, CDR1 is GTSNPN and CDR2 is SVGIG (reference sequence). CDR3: CAWRSGGGLEIYNEQFF. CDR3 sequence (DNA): TGTGCCTGGCGATCCGGCGGGGGCCTGGAGATCTACAATGAGCAGTTCTTC.

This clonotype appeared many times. The CDR3: CASLETGDYDTQYF. As DNA, the CDR3 is TGTGCCAGCCTCGAGACAGGGGATTATGATACGCAGTATTTT. The V gene is TRBV6-2 or TRBV6-3, the J gene TRBJ2-3, with 8 positions matching TRBD1. Germline V gene lookup returns CDR1 MNHEY and CDR2 SVGEGT. The trim removed 8 bases at V and 6 bases at J, leaving 10 bases unmatched. The CDR3 runs to 14 residues.